A single sample is the source of the 30 T cell receptor beta chains below, sequenced in a study of Ad26.COV2.S vaccination and SARS-CoV-2 variants. Sequencing was performed with immunoSEQ multiplex PCR; in TCRdb, only in-frame clones are kept and a portion is missing. Counted here are about 98,000 clones, less than 85% occurring once; the ten biggest clones make up approximately 15%. The specimen was peripheral blood, collected after recovery from COVID-19. The source of these receptors is a human donor who had recovered from COVID-19.

This clone was observed a few times. The chain links TRBV15 to TRBJ1-3, with D maybe TRBD1 (5 bases). Germline CDR1 is LNHNV and CDR2 is YYDKDF (reference sequence). The CDR3 consists of 14 residues. V dropped 1 base and J dropped 4 bases, with 8 bases sitting between them. CDR3: CATSRGGEGNTIYF. CDR3 DNA: TGTGCCACCAGCAGAGGAGGGGAAGGAAACACCATATATTTT.

The gene calls are TRBV3-1 (or the pseudogene TRBV3-2) and TRBJ1-5, with 7 bases fitting TRBD1. This CDR3 spans 16 amino acids. From germline, CDR1 is LGHDT and CDR2 YNNKEL (reference sequence). V lost 5 bases and J lost 5; bases outside the gene matches: 12. This chain's CDR3 is CASSTCDRDGHQPQHF. DNA of the CDR3: TGTGCCAGCAGCACTTGCGACAGGGACGGTCATCAGCCCCAGCATTTT.

V gene TRBV19 combines with J gene TRBJ2-2; 11 nucleotides agree with TRBD1. J gave up 7 bases and V 5 bases, and 6 bases lay outside the gene matches. Germline CDR1 is LNHDA and CDR2 is SQIVND (reference sequence). CDR3 length equals 15 residues. Here the CDR3 reads CASSPRTGGFGELFF. CDR3 nucleotide sequence: TGTGCCAGTAGTCCCCGGACAGGGGGCTTCGGGGAGCTGTTTTTT.

The V and J genes are TRBV30 and TRBJ1-6, with TRBD1 identical over 7 bases. The CDR3 loop spans 15 amino acids. Per the germline V gene, CDR1 is GTSNPN and CDR2 is SVGIG (reference sequence). V shed 0 bases, J shed 7 bases, and the junction held 6 bases outside the gene matches. The CDR3 DNA sequence: TGTGCCTGGAGTGTAAAACAGGGGAACAATTCACCCCTCCACTTT. It translates to CAWSVKQGNNSPLHF.

The V and J genes are TRBV2 and TRBJ2-2; the D is unclear. Germline V gene lookup returns CDR1 SNHLY and CDR2 FYNNEI. This CDR3 comprises 14 residues. Trimming removed 6 bases from V and 7 bases from J, with 15 bases in between. Here the CDR3 reads CASSERALGGELFF. CDR3 coding DNA: TGTGCCAGCAGCGAGAGAGCGCTGGGCGGGGAGCTGTTTTTT. The full variable domain, with the rest looked up from reference TRBV2 and TRBJ2-2, is EPEVTQTPSHQVTQMGQEVILRCVPISNHLYFYWYRQILGQKVEFLVSFYNNEISEKSEIFDDQFSVERPDGSNFTLKIRSTKLEDSAMYFCASSERALGGELFFGEGSRLTVL.

This clone was counted a few times. This chain uses TRBV3-1 (or the pseudogene TRBV3-2) with TRBJ2-7; 8 bases line up with TRBD2. Germline V gene sequence: CDR1 LGHDT, CDR2 YNNKEL (reference sequence). V dropped 1 base and J dropped 3; count of bases not matched to a gene: 8. The CDR3 is 16 residues long. CDR3 sequence reads: CASSQGWTGGLYEQYF. The DNA for the CDR3 is TGTGCCAGCAGCCAAGGTTGGACGGGGGGGCTCTACGAGCAGTACTTC.

The rearrangement links TRBV30 to TRBJ1-6, with D unclear. This CDR3 spans 12 amino acids. V lost 2 bases and J 10 bases, leaving 9 bases between the germline ends. Germline V gene data show CDR1 as GTSNPN and CDR2 as SVGIG (reference sequence). The CDR3 spells CAWSMASSPLHF. The CDR3 DNA follows: TGTGCCTGGAGTATGGCCTCCTCACCCCTCCACTTT.

The chain is built from TRBV19 and TRBJ2-3; D is perhaps TRBD2 (5 bases). The V and J ends lost 5 bases and 3 bases respectively, with 18 bases between them. CDR3 length: 16 amino acids. Germline V lookup: CDR1 LNHDA, CDR2 SQIVND (reference sequence). The DNA for the CDR3 is TGTGCCAGTAGTCCCCGGGCGGTATTAGCGACAGATACGCAGTATTTT. The encoded protein is CASSPRAVLATDTQYF.

The chain employs TRBV5-1 and TRBJ2-2; no definite D call. CDR1 is SGHRS and CDR2 is YFSETQ in the germline V gene. V was shortened by 2 bases and J by 0 bases, with 8 bases between the two germline ends. The CDR3 is 15 amino acids. CDR3 sequence: CASSLTDPNTGELFF. CDR3 DNA sequence: TGCGCCAGCAGCTTAACAGATCCGAACACCGGGGAGCTGTTTTTT.

This rearrangement joins TRBV5-4 to TRBJ1-1; TRBD1 matches 10 bases. There are 14 residues in the CDR3. The germline CDR1 and CDR2 sequences are SGHNT and YYREEE (reference sequence). J lost 5 bases, V lost 4 bases, and 5 bases had no gene match. CDR3 residues: CASSLWDRGTEAFF. CDR3 in DNA: TGTGCCAGCAGCCTATGGGACAGGGGAACTGAAGCTTTCTTT.

The CDR3: CASFKRGGNEQFF. CDR3 coding DNA: TGTGCCAGTTTTAAACGGGGTGGCAATGAGCAGTTCTTC. V usage is TRBV19 and J usage is TRBJ2-1; TRBD2 might be the D (5 bases). CDR1 is LNHDA and CDR2 is SQIVND in the germline V gene (reference sequence). The germline V and J ends were trimmed by 8 bases and 6 bases, with 14 bases remaining between them. CDR3 length equals 13 residues. Based on the CDR3 plus reference TRBV19 and TRBJ2-1, the full variable domain is DGGITQSPKYLFRKEGQNVTLSCEQNLNHDAMYWYRQDPGQGLRLIYYSQIVNDFQKGDIAEGYSVSREKKESFPLTVTSAQKNPTAFYLCASFKRGGNEQFFGPGTRLTVL.

V is TRBV4-1 and J is TRBJ2-1, with D possibly called TRBD1 or TRBD2 (5 bases each). V lost 4 bases, J lost 10 bases, and 11 bases lay in between. Germline V lookup: CDR1 MGHRA, CDR2 YSYEKL. The CDR3 length is 12 residues. Here the CDR3 DNA reads TGCGCCAGCAGCCGGGGGTCTGGGGAGCAGTTCTTC. Its translation is CASSRGSGEQFF.

The chain employs TRBV7-6 and TRBJ2-2, with D possibly being TRBD1 (6 bases). Germline V lookup: CDR1 SGHVS, CDR2 FNYEAQ. This CDR3 is built from 16 residues. The V gene lost 4 bases and the J gene lost 0 bases, with 12 bases spanning the gap. The CDR3 nucleotides read TGTGCCAGCAGCTCCGGACAGTATTCGAACACCGGGGAGCTGTTTTTT. Translation gives CASSSGQYSNTGELFF. The entire variable domain, with the rest obtained from reference TRBV7-6 and TRBJ2-2, is as follows: GAGVSQSPRYKVTKRGQDVALRCDPISGHVSLYWYRQALGQGPEFLTYFNYEAQQDKSGLPNDRFSAERPEGSISTLTIQRTEQRDSAMYRCASSSGQYSNTGELFFGEGSRLTVL.

This clone was recorded once. The chain links TRBV5-5 to TRBJ2-5; 8 nucleotides align to TRBD1. From germline, CDR1 is SGHKS and CDR2 YYEKEE (reference sequence). V lost 0 bases to trimming and J lost 5 bases; unmatched junction nucleotides: 9. The CDR3 runs to 16 residues. The CDR3 spells CASSLAMAGGAETQYF. For the CDR3, the DNA is TGTGCCAGCAGCTTGGCTATGGCAGGGGGCGCGGAGACCCAGTACTTC.

Written as DNA, the CDR3 is TGTGCCAGCAGCCAAACTAGGTACAATGAGCAGTTCTTC. Residues: CASSQTRYNEQFF. The chain employs TRBV7-3 and TRBJ2-1; D might be TRBD2 (5 bases). Germline-derived CDR1 and CDR2 are SGHTA and FQGTGA. The CDR3 consists of 13 residues. V was shortened by 5 bases and J by 4 bases, with 9 bases between the two germline ends.

This chain uses TRBV2 with TRBJ2-1; D is uncertain. Germline CDR1 and CDR2: SNHLY and FYNNEI. Trimming removed 1 base from V and 0 bases from J, with 1 base in between. The CDR3 runs to 13 residues. CDR3 region: CASSEGSYNEQFF. The DNA of the CDR3 is TGTGCCAGCAGTGAAGGCTCCTACAATGAGCAGTTCTTC.

V is TRBV19 and J is TRBJ1-5; no clear D. V was cut by 0 bases and J by 6 bases, with 3 bases left in between. Germline loops: CDR1 LNHDA, CDR2 SQIVND (reference sequence). The CDR3 sequence is 12 residues long. CDR3 protein: CASSIEGQPQHF. The CDR3 nucleotides are TGTGCCAGTAGTATAGAAGGTCAGCCCCAGCATTTT.

The CDR3: CASSRTGGPYGYTF. In DNA form, the CDR3 reads TGCGCCAGCAGCAGGACAGGGGGGCCCTATGGCTACACCTTC. The chain recombines TRBV5-1 with TRBJ1-2; 10 positions match TRBD1. The CDR3 consists of 14 residues. Per germline, CDR1 SGHRS and CDR2 YFSETQ. V shed 4 bases and J 4 bases; nucleotides not matched to a gene: 4.

The V and J genes are TRBV11-2 and TRBJ2-7; TRBD2 might be the D (5 bases). CDR1 and CDR2 (germline): SGHAT, FQNNGV. Trimming removed 0 bases at V and 3 bases at J, with 12 bases between. CDR3 size: 15 residues. The CDR3 DNA sequence: TGTGCCAGCAGCTTAGACCTAGCCGGGTACTACGAGCAGTACTTC. Translating it yields CASSLDLAGYYEQYF.

This clone has just one count. The V call is TRBV19, the J call TRBJ1-4, with D maybe TRBD1 (5 bases). Germline V lookup: CDR1 LNHDA, CDR2 SQIVND (reference sequence). With 4 bases removed from V and 8 bases from J, the gap between germline ends came to 5 bases. The CDR3 covers 11 residues. As DNA, the CDR3 is TGTGCCAGTAGTACAGGGGAAAAACTGTTTTTT. Amino acids: CASSTGEKLFF.

J is TRBJ1-1 and V is TRBV29-1, with D unresolved. Looked up from germline, CDR1 is SQVTM and CDR2 is ANQGSEA. With 3 bases removed from V and 0 bases from J, the gap between germline ends came to 11 bases. The length of the CDR3 is 14 residues. CDR3 protein: CSVEITELNTEAFF. For the CDR3, the DNA is TGCAGCGTTGAGATAACAGAGTTGAACACTGAAGCTTTCTTT.

The chain is built from TRBV6-5 and TRBJ1-5; 7 positions agree with TRBD1. Germline V gene lookup returns CDR1 MNHEY and CDR2 SVGAGI. The CDR3 loop spans 14 amino acids. The ends lost 6 bases at V and 2 bases at J; junction bases unmatched: 4. This CDR3 reads CASSSTGGNQPQHF. DNA of the CDR3: TGTGCCAGCAGCAGTACAGGGGGCAATCAGCCCCAGCATTTT.

V gene TRBV19 combines with J gene TRBJ2-5; TRBD2 is a possible D gene (7 bases). V lost 5 bases and J lost 5, with 18 bases in between. The CDR3 contains 15 residues. Germline CDR1 reads LNHDA; CDR2 reads SQIVND (reference sequence). The CDR3 sequence: CASSLAGASEETQYF. The CDR3 DNA is TGTGCCAGTAGTCTGGCGGGGGCGTCCGAGGAGACCCAGTACTTC.

The chain is built from TRBV14 and TRBJ1-4; D remains unclear. The CDR3 spans 14 residues. V lost 4 bases and J 8 bases, leaving 14 bases between the germline ends. CDR1 is SGHDN, CDR2 FVKESK, per germline. In DNA, the CDR3 is TGTGCCAGCAGCCTTCGATATCGGGAGGAAAAACTGTTTTTT. Its protein product is CASSLRYREEKLFF.

The chain links TRBV11-2 to TRBJ1-1; possibly TRBD1 for D (6 bases). This CDR3 spans 18 amino acids. Between the trimmed V and J ends, which lost 2 bases and 1 base, there was a span of 20 bases. CDR1 and CDR2 from the germline V gene are SGHAT and FQNNGV. Here the CDR3 reads CASSLRPQGRPSNTEAFF. As DNA, the CDR3 is TGTGCCAGCAGCTTAAGACCACAGGGTCGCCCTTCGAACACTGAAGCTTTCTTT.

The chain joins TRBV12-3 or TRBV12-4 to TRBJ1-2; D is unresolved. The CDR3 consists of 12 residues. V shed 3 bases and J shed 8 bases, with 10 bases lying between them. Here the CDR3 DNA reads TGTGCCAGCAGTTTTTCGACGGAGGGCTACACCTTC. It translates to CASSFSTEGYTF.

The chain has TRBV6-5 and TRBJ2-7; 7 bases map to TRBD1. The length of the CDR3 is 15 residues. Trimming at V came to 6 bases and at J to 1 base, leaving 9 bases not matched to a gene. Germline lookup yields CDR1 MNHEY and CDR2 SVGAGI. CDR3 loop: CASRSYPTGSYEQYF. The CDR3 DNA reads TGTGCCAGCAGATCCTACCCGACAGGGTCCTACGAGCAGTACTTC.

This clone was observed a single time. The chain combines TRBV5-4 with TRBJ1-1; D is unclear. V lost 2 bases and J lost 3, with 11 bases in between. CDR3 length equals 14 residues. The germline CDR1 and CDR2 sequences are SGHNT and YYREEE (reference sequence). Here the CDR3 DNA reads TGTGCCAGCAGCTTCGGGGTTCAGGACACTGAAGCTTTCTTT. It yields the protein CASSFGVQDTEAFF. The full variable domain, rest sourced from reference TRBV5-4 and TRBJ1-1, is ETGVTQSPTHLIKTRGQQVTLRCSSQSGHNTVSWYQQALGQGPQFIFQYYREEENGRGNFPPRFSGLQFPNYSSELNVNALELDDSALYLCASSFGVQDTEAFFGQGTRLTVV.

The rearrangement uses TRBV30 and TRBJ2-1; TRBD1 might be the D (5 bases). CDR1 is GTSNPN, CDR2 SVGIG, per germline (reference sequence). V lost 7 bases to trimming and J lost 1 base, with 11 bases between them. There are 13 residues in the CDR3. The CDR3 DNA sequence: TGTGCCTATGACAGCAATTCCTACAATGAGCAGTTCTTC. Encoded protein: CAYDSNSYNEQFF.

There are a few counts of this clone. The chain uses TRBV27 and TRBJ2-3; maybe TRBD2 (7 bases). The CDR3 sequence is 16 residues long. Germline CDR1 is MNHEY and CDR2 is SMNVEV (reference sequence). The germline V and J ends were trimmed by 3 bases and 4 bases, with 17 bases remaining between them. The DNA of the CDR3 is TGTGCCAGCAGTTTGAATAGGGGGGGTTACCCAGATACGCAGTATTTT. Its protein is CASSLNRGGYPDTQYF.